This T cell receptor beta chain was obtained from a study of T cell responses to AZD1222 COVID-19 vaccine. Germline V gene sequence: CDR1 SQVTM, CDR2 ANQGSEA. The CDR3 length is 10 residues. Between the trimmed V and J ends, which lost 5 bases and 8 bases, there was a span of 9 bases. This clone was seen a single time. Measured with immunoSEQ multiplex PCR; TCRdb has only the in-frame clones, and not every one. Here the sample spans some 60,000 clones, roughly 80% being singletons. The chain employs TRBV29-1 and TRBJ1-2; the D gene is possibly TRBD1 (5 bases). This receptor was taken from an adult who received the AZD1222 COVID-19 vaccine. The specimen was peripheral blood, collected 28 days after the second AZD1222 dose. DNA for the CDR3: TGCAGCGTTCATTGGGACGGCTACACCTTC. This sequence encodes CSVHWDGYTF.